Listed below are T cell receptor beta chains from one sample, sequenced in a study of a mutant IDH1 vaccine in newly diagnosed glioma. Sequencing used immunoSEQ multiplex PCR; TCRdb keeps in-frame clones, though not all of them. The table records tens of thousands of clones, roughly two thirds of them present only once. These receptors have no known antigen. The starting material was peripheral blood mononuclear cells (PBMCs), obtained from a glioma patient whose treatment included an IDH1 peptide vaccine. Receptor source: a man aged 18 to 35 with glioma. Some clones in this sample may be carry-over from other donors' samples. Each CDR3 is given with its conserved first and last residue. The D gene is left open where the match is weak. Clone size is stated in some rows and not others, as once, few, many or a class when expanded.

NA,15,TRBJ2-1,TRBV7-2,TRBD1,CASSLDRGPYNEQFF,TGTGCCAGCAGCTTAGACAGGGGGCCCTACAATGAGCAGTTCTTC
NA,14,TRBJ2-7,TRBV5-1,NA,CASSLVGGNYEQYF,TGCGCCAGCAGCTTGGTCGGCGGAAACTACGAGCAGTACTTC
few,16,TRBJ1-1,TRBV5-6,NA,CASAESAGILNTEAFF,TGTGCCAGCGCAGAATCCGCTGGAATTCTGAACACTGAAGCTTTCTTT
NA,19,TRBJ2-6,TRBV11-2,TRBD1,CASSYRQGSPSGGANVLTF,TGTGCCAGCAGCTACAGACAGGGTAGCCCCTCGGGTGGGGCCAACGTCCTGACTTTC
NA,16,TRBJ2-1,TRBV9,TRBD2,CASSARLAASYNEQFF,TGTGCCAGCAGCGCCCGACTAGCGGCTTCCTACAATGAGCAGTTCTTC
NA,15,TRBJ2-1,TRBV2,NA,CASRGATLSYNEQFF,TGTGCCAGCAGGGGGGCGACACTCTCCTACAATGAGCAGTTCTTC
NA,20,TRBJ2-6,TRBV14,NA,CASSQSLGQTSISGANVLTF,TGTGCCAGCAGCCAGTCCCTGGGGCAGACTTCAATCTCTGGGGCCAACGTCCTGACTTTC
NA,14,TRBJ2-1,TRBV2,TRBD1,CASNRQGRYNEQFF,TGTGCCAGCAATCGACAGGGACGCTACAATGAGCAGTTCTTC
NA,16,TRBJ2-7,TRBV7-9,TRBD2,CASSGSGRALFYEQYF,TGTGCCAGCAGCGGTAGCGGGAGGGCCCTTTTTTACGAGCAGTACTTC
NA,16,TRBJ1-2,TRBV10-3,NA,CAISESTAAANYGYTF,TGTGCCATCAGTGAGTCTACAGCCGCTGCTAACTATGGCTACACCTTC
once,13,TRBJ1-2,TRBV5-6,NA,CASSSDPNYGYTF,TGTGCCAGCAGCTCTGACCCTAACTATGGCTACACCTTC
NA,17,TRBJ2-5,TRBV18,NA,CASSPRVGVQGQETQYF,TGTGCCAGCTCACCACGAGTGGGGGTGCAGGGGCAAGAGACCCAGTACTTC
NA,15,TRBJ2-5,TRBV5-1,TRBD2,CASSIGAGGRETQYF,TGCGCCAGCAGCATTGGGGCGGGGGGGCGAGAGACCCAGTACTTC
NA,16,TRBJ2-7,TRBV4-3,TRBD2,CASSQVDAGRGGEQYF,TGCGCCAGCAGCCAAGTCGATGCAGGCCGGGGGGGCGAGCAGTACTTC
few,14,TRBJ2-2,TRBV18,NA,CASSPATNTGELFF,TGTGCCAGCTCACCCGCGACCAACACCGGGGAGCTGTTTTTT
few,13,TRBJ2-7,TRBV5-4,TRBD1,CASNIGQGYEQYF,TGTGCCAGCAACATAGGACAGGGCTACGAGCAGTACTTC
NA,15,TRBJ2-3,TRBV6-6,TRBD1,CASSPPGQGADTQYF,TGTGCCAGCAGTCCCCCGGGACAGGGCGCAGATACGCAGTATTTT
NA,15,TRBJ1-1,TRBV6-6,NA,CASSSPGRKNTEAFF,TGTGCCAGCAGTTCCCCTGGTAGGAAGAACACTGAAGCTTTCTTT
NA,16,TRBJ1-1,TRBV4-1,TRBD1,CASSQPGQALNTEAFF,TGCGCCAGCAGCCAACCCGGACAGGCCTTGAACACTGAAGCTTTCTTT
few,15,TRBJ1-1,TRBV4-1,TRBD1,CASSQVTDRASEAFF,TGCGCCAGCAGCCAAGTTACCGACAGGGCATCTGAAGCTTTCTTT
NA,11,TRBJ1-1,TRBV29-1,NA,CSVKWGEGAFF,TGCAGCGTTAAATGGGGAGAGGGAGCTTTCTTT
NA,16,TRBJ1-1,TRBV9,NA,CASSEYDSAANTEAFF,TGTGCCAGCAGCGAGTATGACAGTGCCGCGAACACTGAAGCTTTCTTT
NA,14,TRBJ2-7,TRBV19,TRBD1,CASSRRQGDYEQYF,TGTGCCAGTAGTAGACGACAGGGAGACTACGAGCAGTACTTC
NA,12,TRBJ2-2,TRBV5-6,NA,CASSWRPGELFF,TGTGCCAGCAGCTGGAGGCCCGGGGAGCTGTTTTTT
NA,15,TRBJ1-3,TRBV18,NA,CASSPPGAQRNTIYF,TGTGCCAGCTCACCACCGGGAGCCCAACGAAACACCATATATTTT
NA,13,TRBJ2-7,TRBV7-9,NA,CASSFRTVDEQYF,TGTGCCAGCAGCTTCCGTACGGTCGACGAGCAGTACTTC
NA,14,TRBJ1-5,TRBV2,NA,CASRQEVGNQPQHF,TGTGCCAGCCGTCAGGAAGTGGGCAATCAGCCCCAGCATTTT
NA,13,TRBJ1-2,TRBV7-9,NA,CASSEDRNYGYTF,TGTGCCAGCAGCGAAGACAGAAACTATGGCTACACCTTC
NA,13,TRBJ1-2,TRBV4-3,NA,CASSRDPGNGYTF,TGCGCCAGCAGCCGAGACCCTGGGAATGGCTACACCTTC
NA,17,TRBJ2-6,TRBV4-3,NA,CASSQDAGLSGANVLTF,TGCGCCAGCAGCCAAGATGCGGGCCTCTCTGGGGCCAACGTCCTGACTTTC
NA,14,TRBJ1-5,TRBV10-2,TRBD1,CASSVYSGGQPQHF,TGCGCCAGCAGTGTGTATTCAGGGGGGCAGCCCCAGCATTTT
NA,15,TRBJ2-7,TRBV30,NA,CAWSHRARRGGEQYF,TGTGCCTGGAGTCACCGGGCTAGGAGAGGGGGAGAGCAGTACTTC
few,15,TRBJ2-2,TRBV19,NA,CASSIGLANTGELFF,TGTGCCAGTAGTATAGGGCTAGCGAACACCGGGGAGCTGTTTTTT
NA,16,TRBJ1-5,TRBV5-6,NA,CASSARGRGSNQPQHF,TGTGCCAGCAGCGCCCGTGGGAGAGGCAGCAATCAGCCCCAGCATTTT
few,14,TRBJ1-2,TRBV7-9,TRBD1,CASSLEGQGAGYTF,TGTGCCAGCAGCTTAGAGGGACAGGGGGCCGGCTACACCTTC